These T cell receptor beta chains were read from a single sample in a study of blood T cell repertoires in COVID-19. Profiling relied on immunoSEQ multiplex PCR, and the TCRdb table lists in-frame clones only, not all of them. The sample lists 150,000 or so clones; almost 85% were seen once. The sample comprised peripheral blood. These TCRs come from a human donor with acute or convalescent COVID-19. The donor label of this sample is uncertain. The CDR3 runs from the conserved cysteine through the conserved F or W. The D gene is left open where the match is weak. Not all rows give a size; the values are once, few, many and, for expanded clones, a class.

d_call j_call clone_size v_call cdr3_aa cdr3_nt
- TRBJ2-7 - TRBV7-6 CASSLQGGGSGTSSYEQYF TGTGCCAGCAGCTTACAAGGGGGAGGGAGCGGGACGAGCTCCTACGAGCAGTACTTC
TRBD1 TRBJ1-6 - TRBV29-1 CSVRQGSSYNSPLHF TGCAGCGTCCGACAGGGGAGCTCCTATAATTCACCCCTCCACTTT
- TRBJ1-6 - TRBV19 CASTRNSQGGNNSPLHF TGTGCCAGTACCCGAAATTCGCAGGGCGGGAATAATTCACCCCTCCACTTT
- TRBJ1-2 - TRBV12-3/TRBV12-4 CASSPGQVYTF TGTGCCAGCAGCCCCGGACAAGTCTACACCTTC
- TRBJ1-4 - TRBV7-2 CASSLGGSGLGEKLFF TGTGCCAGCAGCTTAGGAGGTTCGGGTCTAGGTGAAAAACTGTTTTTT
TRBD2 TRBJ2-7 - TRBV7-2 CASSSSGGIHEQYF TGTGCCAGCAGTTCTAGCGGGGGAATCCACGAGCAGTACTTC
TRBD1 TRBJ1-1 - TRBV19 CASKGTGVTEAFF TGTGCCAGTAAAGGGACAGGAGTCACTGAAGCTTTCTTT
TRBD1 TRBJ1-1 - TRBV12-3/TRBV12-4 CASSQRGLEAFF TGTGCCAGCAGCCAAAGGGGGCTTGAAGCTTTCTTT
- TRBJ1-5 - TRBV28 CASRPILYQPQHF TGTGCCAGCAGGCCGATCCTATATCAGCCCCAGCATTTT
TRBD1 TRBJ1-1 - TRBV6-5 CASSYGTGEAFF TGTGCCAGCAGTTACGGGACAGGGGAAGCTTTCTTT
- TRBJ2-7 - TRBV5-1 CASSARVSYEQYF TGCGCCAGCAGCGCCAGGGTTTCCTACGAGCAGTACTTC
TRBD1 TRBJ1-5 few TRBV5-1 CASSLEQGQGQPQHF TGCGCCAGCAGCTTGGAACAGGGACAGGGGCAGCCCCAGCATTTT
- TRBJ1-1 - TRBV4-2 CASSPSASRPRNTEAFF TGTGCCAGCAGCCCGAGCGCGAGCAGACCTCGGAACACTGAAGCTTTCTTT
- TRBJ2-1 - TRBV19 CASSRMASSYNEQFF TGTGCCAGTAGTAGAATGGCTAGCTCCTACAATGAGCAGTTCTTC
- TRBJ2-5 once TRBV14 CASSQHLDRDWQTQYF TGTGCCAGCAGCCAGCACCTTGACAGGGACTGGCAGACCCAGTACTTC
- TRBJ1-6 once TRBV5-4 CASSRGQASRFDSPLHF TGTGCCAGCAGCAGGGGCCAGGCAAGTCGATTCGATTCACCCCTCCACTTT
- TRBJ2-3 - TRBV6-5 CASRPAGPSTDTQYF TGTGCCAGCAGGCCAGCGGGCCCTAGCACAGATACGCAGTATTTT
TRBD2 TRBJ2-5 - TRBV7-7 CASSPGLAGRRETQYF TGTGCTAGCAGCCCGGGACTAGCGGGGCGCCGGGAGACCCAGTACTTC
- TRBJ2-2 - TRBV5-6 CASSLEVGSGELFF TGTGCCAGCAGCCTGGAGGTAGGGAGCGGGGAGCTGTTTTTT
- TRBJ1-3 - TRBV4-3 CASSQDYGGSGNTIYF TGCGCCAGCAGCCAAGATTACGGGGGCTCTGGAAACACCATATATTTT
TRBD1 TRBJ1-6 - TRBV10-3 CAIRGQGSALNSPLHF TGTGCCATCAGAGGACAGGGAAGCGCTCTTAATTCACCCCTCCACTTT
TRBD1 TRBJ2-5 - TRBV7-3 CASSFAGTGETQYF TGTGCCAGCAGCTTTGCCGGGACAGGGGAGACCCAGTACTTC
- TRBJ2-5 - TRBV6-5 CASSLTSQGTQYF TGTGCCAGCAGTCTTACCTCCCAGGGGACCCAGTACTTC
- TRBJ1-3 few TRBV30 CAWSSGSGNTIYF TGTGCCTGGTCTTCAGGATCTGGAAACACCATATATTTT
TRBD2 TRBJ2-1 - TRBV10-3 CATKLAGENNEQFF TGTGCCACAAAACTAGCGGGGGAGAACAATGAGCAGTTCTTC
TRBD2 TRBJ2-7 many TRBV7-9 CASSLGTSGAREQYF TGTGCCAGCAGCCTCGGGACTAGCGGGGCTCGAGAGCAGTACTTC
TRBD2 TRBJ2-1 - TRBV20-1 CSASRRGIHNEQFF TGCAGTGCTAGTCGGCGGGGGATACACAATGAGCAGTTCTTC
- TRBJ1-1 - TRBV15 CATSRDRWNTEAFF TGTGCCACCAGCAGAGACAGGTGGAACACTGAAGCTTTCTTT
TRBD1 TRBJ1-5 - TRBV25-1 CASSEQGAVQPQHF TGTGCCAGCAGTGAACAGGGGGCCGTCCAGCCCCAGCATTTT
- TRBJ2-7 - TRBV10-3 CAISESNSYEQYF TGTGCCATCAGTGAGTCGAACAGCTACGAGCAGTACTTC
- TRBJ1-1 few TRBV5-4 CASSRQSNTEAFF TGTGCCAGCAGCCGACAGTCAAACACTGAAGCTTTCTTT
- TRBJ1-6 - TRBV5-1 CASSLSGGLKNSPLHF TGCGCCAGCAGCTTGTCGGGAGGGCTTAAGAATTCACCCCTCCACTTT
- TRBJ1-5 - TRBV19 CASSTQANQPQHF TGTGCCAGCTCAACACAGGCGAATCAGCCCCAGCATTTT
TRBD1 TRBJ1-2 - TRBV30 CAWPRTQGGGYTF TGTGCCTGGCCGCGGACCCAGGGGGGCGGCTACACCTTC
TRBD2 TRBJ2-7 once TRBV5-4 CASSPGGDSSKQYF TGTGCCAGCAGCCCGGGGGGGGACTCCTCGAAGCAGTACTTC
- TRBJ1-4 - TRBV6-5 CASRPGSATNEKLFF TGTGCCAGCAGACCGGGGAGTGCAACTAATGAAAAACTGTTTTTT
TRBD2 TRBJ2-5 - TRBV7-2 CASSSSGGFQETQYF TGTGCCAGCAGCTCTAGCGGGGGGTTCCAAGAGACCCAGTACTTC
- TRBJ2-7 few TRBV7-9 CASSSVVELYEQYF TGTGCCAGCAGCTCCGTTGTTGAGCTGTACGAGCAGTACTTC
TRBD1 TRBJ1-2 - TRBV6-5 CASSYRDRGGGGYTF TGTGCCAGCAGTTATCGGGACAGGGGCGGCGGGGGCTACACCTTC
- TRBJ1-2 - TRBV7-2 CASSLVGAQDLYGYTF TGTGCCAGCAGCTTAGTCGGTGCACAGGATCTCTATGGCTACACCTTC
TRBD1 TRBJ2-3 - TRBV19 CASAGTGRDTQYF TGTGCCAGTGCCGGGACAGGGCGAGATACGCAGTATTTT
- TRBJ2-2 - TRBV20-1 CSASQPGTGELFF TGCAGTGCTAGTCAGCCGGGTACCGGGGAGCTGTTTTTT
- TRBJ2-3 - TRBV29-1 CSADGGLGVGTDTQYF TGCAGCGCCGACGGGGGGCTTGGGGTAGGCACAGATACGCAGTATTTT
TRBD1 TRBJ1-2 - TRBV5-1 CASSPDRLGGYTF TGCGCCAGCAGCCCGGACAGGTTAGGTGGCTACACCTTC
TRBD1 TRBJ1-6 - TRBV10-2 CASSRSTGGINSPLHF TGCGCCAGCAGTCGGAGTACAGGGGGCATTAATTCACCCCTCCACTTT
TRBD1 TRBJ2-7 - TRBV6-1 CASSEAGQGASEQYF TGTGCCAGCAGTGAAGCAGGGCAGGGGGCGTCCGAGCAGTACTTC
- TRBJ1-5 - TRBV18 CASSLTGISNQPQHF TGTGCCAGCTCACTTACAGGGATTAGCAATCAGCCCCAGCATTTT
- TRBJ1-1 many TRBV4-1 CASSQDSRGTEAFF TGCGCCAGCAGTCAGGACTCACGAGGAACTGAAGCTTTCTTT
TRBD1 TRBJ2-7 - TRBV7-9 CASSRPGGYEQYF TGTGCCAGCAGCCGACCAGGGGGCTACGAGCAGTACTTC
- TRBJ2-7 - TRBV28 CASSLQKTYEQYF TGTGCCAGCAGTTTACAGAAAACCTACGAGCAGTACTTC
- TRBJ2-7 - TRBV7-2 CASSLGRSGNSYEQYF TGTGCCAGCAGCTTAGGACGGTCGGGGAACTCCTACGAGCAGTACTTC
- TRBJ1-2 - TRBV30 CAWSDSRGGYTF TGTGCCTGGAGTGACTCCAGGGGTGGCTACACCTTC
- TRBJ1-1 - TRBV10-1 CASRRRTMNTEAFF TGCGCCAGCCGGCGGCGAACGATGAACACTGAAGCTTTCTTT
- TRBJ2-3 - TRBV9 CASSVAGVAPDTQYF TGTGCCAGCAGCGTAGCGGGGGTCGCCCCGGATACGCAGTATTTT
- TRBJ1-2 - TRBV6-5 CASSYLGQGWHF TGTGCCAGCAGTTACTTGGGCCAGGGGTGGCATTTC
- TRBJ1-5 - TRBV11-2 CASSKNNQGQPQHF TGTGCCAGCAGCAAAAACAACCAGGGTCAGCCCCAGCATTTT
TRBD1 TRBJ1-1 - TRBV5-4 CASSGGGNRGASTEAFF TGTGCCAGCAGCGGAGGGGGAAACAGGGGAGCGAGCACTGAAGCTTTCTTT
- TRBJ2-2 few TRBV3-1/TRBV3-2 CASSQEGWRAGELFF TGTGCCAGCAGCCAGGAGGGGTGGAGGGCCGGGGAGCTGTTTTTT